A single T cell receptor beta chain is shown here with its context. Original processing methods: Using reference gene primer amplification, nucleated cell counts were estimated. Profiling relied on immunoSEQ multiplex PCR, and the TCRdb table lists in-frame clones only, not all of them. V and J calls and clone size are those listed in that table; D and trimming were worked out from the DNA. The profile shows 400,000 to 450,000 clones, about 87% of them singletons. These data come from a study of blood T cell repertoires in COVID-19. The overall study: Donors in the United States, Italy and Spain gave samples during acute or convalescent COVID-19.

Trimming shortened V by 1 base and J by 8 bases, and 18 bases separated the two germline ends. CDR3 size: 16 residues. CDR1 and CDR2 from the germline V gene are SGHDN and FVKESK. The chain employs TRBV14 and TRBJ2-1, with a possible D match to TRBD2 (6 bases). The clonotype comes from a man aged 18 to 29 with COVID-19, enrolled during active disease. Sequences were obtained from peripheral blood. The chain's CDR3 is CASSQAGVGSRYEQFF. Here the CDR3 DNA reads TGTGCCAGCAGCCAAGCGGGAGTGGGGAGCCGGTATGAGCAGTTCTTC.